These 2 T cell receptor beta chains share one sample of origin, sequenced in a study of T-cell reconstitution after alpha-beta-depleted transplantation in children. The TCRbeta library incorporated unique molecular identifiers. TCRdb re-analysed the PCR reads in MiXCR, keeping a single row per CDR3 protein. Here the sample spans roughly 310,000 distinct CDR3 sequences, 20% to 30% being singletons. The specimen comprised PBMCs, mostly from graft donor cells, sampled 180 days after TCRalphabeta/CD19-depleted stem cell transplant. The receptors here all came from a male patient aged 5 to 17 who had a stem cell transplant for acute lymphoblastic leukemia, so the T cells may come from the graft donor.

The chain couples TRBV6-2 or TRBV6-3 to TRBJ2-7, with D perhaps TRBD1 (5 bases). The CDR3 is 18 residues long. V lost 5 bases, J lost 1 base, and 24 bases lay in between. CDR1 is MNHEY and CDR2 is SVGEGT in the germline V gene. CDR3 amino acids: CASSKRTSLAIRSYEQYF. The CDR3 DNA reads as TGTGCCAGCAGTAAAAGGACAAGTTTGGCAATACGGTCCTACGAGCAGTACTTC.

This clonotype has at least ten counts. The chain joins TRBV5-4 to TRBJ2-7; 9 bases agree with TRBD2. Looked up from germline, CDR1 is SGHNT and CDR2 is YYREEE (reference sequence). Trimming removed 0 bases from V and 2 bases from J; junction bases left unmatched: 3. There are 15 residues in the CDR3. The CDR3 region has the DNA TGTGCCAGCAGCTTGGGACTAGCGGCTACCTACGAGCAGTACTTC. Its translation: CASSLGLAATYEQYF.